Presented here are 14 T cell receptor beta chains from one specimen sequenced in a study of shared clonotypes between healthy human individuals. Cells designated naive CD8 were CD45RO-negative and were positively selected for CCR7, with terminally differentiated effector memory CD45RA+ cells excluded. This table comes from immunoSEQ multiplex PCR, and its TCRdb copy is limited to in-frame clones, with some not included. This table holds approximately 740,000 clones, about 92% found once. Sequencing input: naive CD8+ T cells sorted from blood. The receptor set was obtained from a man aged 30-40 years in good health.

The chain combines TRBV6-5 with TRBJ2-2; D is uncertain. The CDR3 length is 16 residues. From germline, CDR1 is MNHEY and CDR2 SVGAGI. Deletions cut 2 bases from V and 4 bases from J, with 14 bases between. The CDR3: CASSYGWSGSTGELFF. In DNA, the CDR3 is TGTGCCAGCAGTTACGGGTGGTCTGGCAGCACCGGGGAGCTGTTTTTT.

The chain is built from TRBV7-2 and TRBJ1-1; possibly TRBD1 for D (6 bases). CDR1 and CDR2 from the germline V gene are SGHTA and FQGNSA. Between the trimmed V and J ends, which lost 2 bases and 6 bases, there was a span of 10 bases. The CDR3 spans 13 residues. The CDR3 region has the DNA TGTGCCAGCAGCTTACACAGGGTGGCTGAAGCTTTCTTT. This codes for CASSLHRVAEAFF. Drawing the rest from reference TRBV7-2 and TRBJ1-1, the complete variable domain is GAGVSQSPSNKVTEKGKDVELRCDPISGHTALYWYRQSLGQGLEFLIYFQGNSAPDKSGLPSDRFSAERTGGSVSTLTIQRTQQEDSAVYLCASSLHRVAEAFFGQGTRLTVV.

This CDR3 reads CASSGPLGEAFF. CDR3 in DNA: TGTGCCAGCAGTGGACCCTTGGGGGAAGCTTTCTTT. This chain joins TRBV25-1 and TRBJ1-1; the D is unclear. The CDR3 runs 12 residues. Trimming cost V 4 bases and J 8 bases, with 11 bases left between them. Germline V lookup: CDR1 MGHDK, CDR2 SYGVNS.

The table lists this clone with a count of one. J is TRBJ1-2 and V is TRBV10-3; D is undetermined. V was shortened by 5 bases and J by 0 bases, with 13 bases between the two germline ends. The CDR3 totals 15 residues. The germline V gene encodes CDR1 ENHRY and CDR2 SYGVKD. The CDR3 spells CAISPQGGANYGYTF. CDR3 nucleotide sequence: TGTGCCATCAGTCCACAAGGTGGGGCTAACTATGGCTACACCTTC.

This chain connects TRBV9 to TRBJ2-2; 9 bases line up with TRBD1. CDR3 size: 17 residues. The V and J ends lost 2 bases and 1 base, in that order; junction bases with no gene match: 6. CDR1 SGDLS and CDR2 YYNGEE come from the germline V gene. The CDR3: CASSVLWGQGNTGELFF. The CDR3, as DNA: TGTGCCAGCAGCGTCCTTTGGGGACAGGGGAACACCGGGGAGCTGTTTTTT.

The CDR3 region is CASRPPDGASGINDEQFF. The CDR3 DNA is TGTGCCAGCAGACCGCCGGATGGGGCTAGCGGGATAAACGATGAGCAGTTCTTC. The chain couples TRBV7-9 to TRBJ2-1, with 9 bases matching TRBD2. Trimming took 6 bases from V and 8 from J; bases not matched to a gene: 20. The CDR3 covers 18 residues. Germline lookup yields CDR1 SEHNR and CDR2 FQNEAQ (reference sequence).

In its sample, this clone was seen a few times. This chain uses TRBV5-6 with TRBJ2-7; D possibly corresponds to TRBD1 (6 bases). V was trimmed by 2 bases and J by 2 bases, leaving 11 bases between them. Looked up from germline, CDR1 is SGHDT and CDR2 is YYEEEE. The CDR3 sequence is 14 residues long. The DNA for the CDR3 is TGTGCCAGCAGCTTTCGGGACACCACCTACGAGCAGTACTTC. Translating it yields CASSFRDTTYEQYF.

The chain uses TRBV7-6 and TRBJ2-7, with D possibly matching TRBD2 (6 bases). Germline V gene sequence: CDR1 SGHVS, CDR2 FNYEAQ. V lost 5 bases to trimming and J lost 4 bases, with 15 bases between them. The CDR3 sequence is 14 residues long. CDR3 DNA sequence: TGTGCCAGCAGCCCGATTAGCGGAGGGTACGAGCAGTACTTC. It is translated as CASSPISGGYEQYF.

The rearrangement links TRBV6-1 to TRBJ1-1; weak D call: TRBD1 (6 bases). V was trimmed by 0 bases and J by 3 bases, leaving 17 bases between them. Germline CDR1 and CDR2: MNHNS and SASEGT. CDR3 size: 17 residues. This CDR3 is CASSEAVVTGLDTEAFF. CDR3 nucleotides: TGTGCCAGCAGTGAAGCGGTCGTGACAGGCTTGGACACTGAAGCTTTCTTT.

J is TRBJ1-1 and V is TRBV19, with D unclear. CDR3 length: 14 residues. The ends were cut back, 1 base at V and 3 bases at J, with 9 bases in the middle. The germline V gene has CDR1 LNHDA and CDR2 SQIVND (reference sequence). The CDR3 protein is CASSIGGWDTEAFF. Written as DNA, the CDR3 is TGTGCCAGTAGTATAGGGGGTTGGGACACTGAAGCTTTCTTT.

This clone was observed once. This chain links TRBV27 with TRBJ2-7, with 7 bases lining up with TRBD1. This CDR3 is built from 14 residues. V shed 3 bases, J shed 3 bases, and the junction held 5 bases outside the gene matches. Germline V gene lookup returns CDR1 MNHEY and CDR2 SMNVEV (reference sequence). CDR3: CASSLGQSNYEQYF. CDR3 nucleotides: TGTGCCAGCAGTTTGGGACAGTCCAACTACGAGCAGTACTTC.

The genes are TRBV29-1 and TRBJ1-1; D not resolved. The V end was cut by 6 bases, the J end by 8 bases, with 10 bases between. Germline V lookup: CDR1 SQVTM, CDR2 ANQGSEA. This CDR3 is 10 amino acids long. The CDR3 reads CSVTESEAFF. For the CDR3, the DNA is TGCAGCGTAACGGAAAGCGAAGCTTTCTTT.

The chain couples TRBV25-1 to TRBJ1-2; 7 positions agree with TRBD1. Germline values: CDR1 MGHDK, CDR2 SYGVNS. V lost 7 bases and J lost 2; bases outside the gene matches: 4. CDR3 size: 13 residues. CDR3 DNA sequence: TGTGCCAGCAAGGGGACAGACAACTATGGCTACACCTTC. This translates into CASKGTDNYGYTF.

CDR3 DNA: TGCGCCAGCAGCTTGACTAGCGGGAACAATGAGCAGTTCTTC. It translates to CASSLTSGNNEQFF. The rearrangement uses TRBV5-1 and TRBJ2-1; 10 positions match TRBD2. Per germline, CDR1 SGHRS and CDR2 YFSETQ. The CDR3 covers 14 residues. Trimming removed 1 base from V and 5 bases from J; junction bases left unmatched: 0. Full variable domain (remainder filled in from reference TRBV5-1 and TRBJ2-1): KAGVTQTPRYLIKTRGQQVTLSCSPISGHRSVSWYQQTPGQGLQFLFEYFSETQRNKGNFPGRFSGRQFSNSRSEMNVSTLELGDSALYLCASSLTSGNNEQFFGPGTRLTVL.